The T cell receptor beta chain described here comes from a study of human T cells and chemical hapten exposure. Study-wide results and limits: Expanded TCRs formed significantly more large CDR3 similarity clusters than controls.

This clonotype was found many times. Its specificity is not known. The library attached unique molecular identifiers to individual cDNA molecules. TCRdb re-called the RACE reads with MiXCR, one entry per CDR3 protein. The sample yields about 82,000 distinct CDR3 sequences, 13% seen once. Regarding time point: patch test 3, about 24 weeks after DPC sensitization. Treatment meaning: therapeutic diphenylcyclopropenone sensitization with weekly scalp DPC. V was shortened by 2 bases and J by 6 bases, with 22 bases between the two germline ends. CDR3 length equals 17 residues. CDR1 and CDR2 (germline): SNHLY, FYNNEI.

This receptor was obtained from a woman aged 45-65 years with alopecia areata. Some clones in this sample may be carry-over from other donors' samples. The V and J genes are TRBV2 and TRBJ1-2, with D unclear. The source was whole blood, collected in connection with sensitization to the hapten diphenylcyclopropenone (DPC). The CDR3 sequence: CASSEYGVGYPLHGYTF. The CDR3 region has the DNA TGTGCCAGCAGTGAATATGGGGTCGGATATCCTTTGCATGGCTACACCTTC.